This T cell receptor beta chain was captured by sequencing in a study of T cell responses to AZD1222 COVID-19 vaccine. Looking at the study overall: It was second doses at about 4 or about 12 weeks that were pooled.

Details on this clone: No antigen is known for it.

The study, taken as a whole, reports: Clonal diversity was possibly underestimated; the donors were predominantly white British and more often female.

This CDR3 spans 13 amino acids. Germline values: CDR1 SQVTM, CDR2 ANQGSEA. Trimming cost V 0 bases and J 2 bases, with 7 bases left between them. Assay used: immunoSEQ multiplex PCR; TCRdb lists only in-frame clones, some missing. The data contain about 130,000 clones, less than 90% of them singletons. This specimen was peripheral blood, taken on day 0 of AZD1222 vaccination. The chain employs TRBV29-1 and TRBJ1-2; D call uncertain. This clonotype was sampled from an adult in good health. CDR3 sequence (DNA): TGCAGCGTTGAAGATTCGGAGAACTATGGCTACACCTTC. Translating gives CSVEDSENYGYTF.